These 3 T cell receptor beta chains originate from one sample sequenced in a study of vaccination and CD4 T cells after COVID-19 (dated by TCRdb to the early 2020s). Library generation was performed with PCR. The sequencer listed for this sample is Illumina iSeq 100. TCR sequencing of DNA from cultured CD4+ T cells used the Oncomine TCR Beta short-read assay at the Johns Hopkins FTIC core. TCRdb trimmed public reads at Q25 via fastp, called clones via MiXCR and kept in-frame beta chains. Rows merge per CDR3 protein into single entries with the most common DNA and genes. Here the sample has around 15,000 distinct CDR3 sequences; about 52% occur a single time. The ten largest clones take up over 10% of the sample. The meaning of the sample's time point label: late sampling 161 to 241 days after vaccination in a few convalescent patients. Per the publication, the treatment or condition label means: roughly 11-day PBMC culture with coronavirus spike peptide pools or control peptides (ViraFEST assay).

Their cognate antigens are unknown. This specimen was CD4+ T cells from blood, cultured in vitro, taken about 7 months after SARS-CoV-2 vaccination. The source of these receptors is a human donor who had recovered from COVID-19.

The V and J genes are TRBV24-1 and TRBJ2-5; 11 positions match TRBD1. The germline CDR1 and CDR2 sequences are KGHDR and SFDVKD. The junction had 12 bases not matched to a gene; V was cut back by 7 bases and J by 3 bases. This CDR3 spans 17 amino acids. The CDR3 region has the DNA TGTGCCACCAGCCAAGGACAGGGGGCGAACATTAAAGAGACCCAGTACTTC. Translating gives CATSQGQGANIKETQYF.

V and J are TRBV20-1 and TRBJ2-3, with D perhaps given as TRBD1 or TRBD2 (6 bases each). The CDR3 runs to 14 residues. Germline V gene sequence: CDR1 DFQATT, CDR2 SNEGSKA (reference sequence). V was clipped by 0 bases and J by 3 bases, with 10 bases between them. The DNA of the CDR3 is TGCAGTGCTAGAGACGGGGGCCGGACAGATACGCAGTATTTT. Protein: CSARDGGRTDTQYF.

This sequence joins TRBV24-1 and TRBJ2-5; D remains unclear. The germline gives CDR1 KGHDR, CDR2 SFDVKD. The V end lost 4 bases, the J end lost 2 bases, and 13 bases lay between the germline ends. The CDR3 runs to 15 residues. The CDR3, as DNA: TGTGCCACCAGTGACCGACGGTTCGATCAAGAGACCCAGTACTTC. Translation: CATSDRRFDQETQYF.